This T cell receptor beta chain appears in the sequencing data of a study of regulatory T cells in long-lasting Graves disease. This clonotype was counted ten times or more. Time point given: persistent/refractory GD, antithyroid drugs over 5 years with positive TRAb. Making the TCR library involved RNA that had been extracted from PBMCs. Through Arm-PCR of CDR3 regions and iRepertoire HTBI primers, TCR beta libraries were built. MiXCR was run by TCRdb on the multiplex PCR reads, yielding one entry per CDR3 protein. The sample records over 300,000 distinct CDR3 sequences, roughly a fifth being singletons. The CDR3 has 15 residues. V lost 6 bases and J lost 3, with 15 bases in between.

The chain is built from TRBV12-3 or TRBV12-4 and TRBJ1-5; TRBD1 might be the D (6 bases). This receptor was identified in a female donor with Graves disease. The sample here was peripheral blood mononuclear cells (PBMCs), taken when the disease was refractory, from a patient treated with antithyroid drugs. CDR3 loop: CASSSWWDNNQPQHF. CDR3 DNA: TGTGCCAGCAGCTCCTGGTGGGACAACAATCAGCCCCAGCATTTT.